Below are 10 T cell receptor beta chains sequenced from a single sample in a study of OX40 agonist ivuxolimab in advanced cancers. Profiling relied on immunoSEQ multiplex PCR, and the TCRdb table lists in-frame clones only, not all of them. The top ten hold around 8% of the sample, which has about 67,000 clones, 80% seen once. This material consisted of CD4+ or CD8+ T cells sorted from blood, taken in a trial of the OX40 agonist ivuxolimab. These receptors were collected from an adult with an advanced solid tumor such as melanoma, head and neck, liver or kidney cancer.

By share, this clone counts as medium-sized (0.01 to 0.1%). The V gene is TRBV30, the J gene TRBJ2-1; D may correspond to TRBD1 or TRBD2 (5 bases each). The V end was cut by 0 bases, the J end by 3 bases, with 12 bases between. CDR3 size: 15 residues. The V gene's germline CDR1 is GTSNPN and CDR2 SVGIG (reference sequence). CDR3 sequence: CAWSVPGSDYNEQFF. The DNA for the CDR3 is TGTGCCTGGAGTGTACCAGGGAGTGACTACAATGAGCAGTTCTTC.

The V gene is TRBV27, the J gene TRBJ2-7; TRBD1 aligns across 9 bases. Trimming removed 6 bases from V and 4 bases from J; junction bases left unmatched: 13. The CDR3 totals 16 residues. CDR1 and CDR2 from the germline V gene are MNHEY and SMNVEV (reference sequence). The DNA of the CDR3 is TGTGCCAGCAGCTCCACGACCGGGACAGGGTTATACGAGCAGTACTTC. Protein: CASSSTTGTGLYEQYF.

V is TRBV5-1 and J is TRBJ2-2; 7 nucleotides agree with TRBD1. Trimming cost V 3 bases and J 1 base; bases outside gene matches: 3. The CDR3 consists of 15 residues. Per the germline V gene, CDR1 is SGHRS and CDR2 is YFSETQ. The CDR3 sequence: CASSSGQKNTGELFF. The DNA of the CDR3 is TGCGCCAGCAGCTCGGGACAGAAGAACACCGGGGAGCTGTTTTTT.

This chain uses TRBV20-1 with TRBJ2-7; D not certain. Germline V gene lookup returns CDR1 DFQATT and CDR2 SNEGSKA (reference sequence). This CDR3 has 11 amino acids. The germline V and J ends were trimmed by 5 bases and 1 base, with 6 bases remaining between them. The DNA of the CDR3 is TGCAGTGCTGCCCTTTCCTACGAGCAGTACTTC. This translates into CSAALSYEQYF.

This clone appeared a single time. V gene TRBV19 combines with J gene TRBJ1-1; tentative D call: TRBD1 (6 bases). V dropped 2 bases and J dropped 0 bases, with 7 bases sitting between them. The germline V gene has CDR1 LNHDA and CDR2 SQIVND (reference sequence). This CDR3 is built from 14 residues. The CDR3 DNA is TGTGCCAGTAGTATAACAGGGATGAACACTGAAGCTTTCTTT. Translating it yields CASSITGMNTEAFF.

The V call is TRBV28, the J call TRBJ2-1; 14 bases line up with TRBD2. The germline V gene encodes CDR1 MDHEN and CDR2 SYDVKM. The CDR3 runs 20 residues. The junction had 19 bases not matched to a gene; V was cut back by 6 bases and J by 6 bases. The DNA of the CDR3 is TGTGCCAGCAGACTAACACAGGGACTAGCGGGAGTCTGGGAGAGCAATGAGCAGTTCTTC. Encoded protein: CASRLTQGLAGVWESNEQFF. The variable domain in full, completed from reference TRBV28 and TRBJ2-1, reads DVKVTQSSRYLVKRTGEKVFLECVQDMDHENMFWYRQDPGLGLRLIYFSYDVKMKEKGDIPEGYSVSREKKERFSLILESASTNQTSMYLCASRLTQGLAGVWESNEQFFGPGTRLTVL.

V usage is TRBV5-6 and J usage is TRBJ2-3; 14 nucleotides match TRBD2. CDR3 length: 18 residues. V dropped 1 base and J dropped 1; count of bases not matched to a gene: 5. Germline V gene data show CDR1 as SGHDT and CDR2 as YYEEEE. In DNA, the CDR3 is TGTGCCAGCAGCTTGAGACTAGCGGGAGGGCCTCGCACAGATACGCAGTATTTT. This translates into CASSLRLAGGPRTDTQYF.

The rearrangement links TRBV6-6 to TRBJ1-2; 9 bases align to TRBD1. Germline V CDR1 and CDR2: MNHNY, SVGAGI (reference sequence). With V trimmed by 5 bases and J by 7 bases, 5 bases remained unmatched. The CDR3 length is 13 residues. The CDR3 bases are TGTGCCAGCAGTAATCGGACAGGGGCTGGCTACACCTTC. This codes for CASSNRTGAGYTF.

The chain links TRBV10-3 to TRBJ1-2, with D perhaps matching TRBD1 (6 bases). Trimming cost V 2 bases and J 2 bases, with 12 bases left between them. Germline V CDR1 and CDR2: ENHRY, SYGVKD. CDR3 length equals 15 residues. CDR3 protein: CAISELGGANYGYTF. The CDR3 bases are TGTGCCATCAGTGAGCTAGGGGGTGCGAACTATGGCTACACCTTC.

The rearrangement links TRBV13 to TRBJ2-7; D gene unclear. This CDR3 is built from 14 residues. Germline CDR1 is PRHDT and CDR2 is FYEKMQ (reference sequence). V lost 0 bases and J 3 bases, leaving 9 bases between the germline ends. CDR3 nucleotides: TGTGCCAGCAGCTTAGGGGGGAAAATCTACGAGCAGTACTTC. Translated, it gives CASSLGGKIYEQYF.